One and the same sample provided the 30 T cell receptor beta chains below, sequenced in a study of T cell repertoires in cytomegalovirus infection. TCRdb fed the reads into MiXCR, producing one record per CDR3 protein. The data hold 200,000 to 250,000 distinct CDR3 sequences, with roughly 6.5% observed a single time. Sequenced sample: PBMCs. Receptor source: a human donor in good health (CMV status not recorded). Some clones in this sample may be carry-over from other donors' samples.

Ten or more counts support this clonotype. The CDR3 loop reads CASSRSSGGFDEQFF. The DNA for the CDR3 is TGTGCCAGCAGCAGATCTAGCGGGGGCTTCGATGAGCAGTTCTTC. The chain is built from TRBV7-2 and TRBJ2-1, with 10 bases identical to TRBD2. This CDR3 has 15 residues. With 5 bases clipped from V and 8 bases from J, the junction kept 9 bases outside the gene matches. Germline V gives CDR1 SGHTA, CDR2 FQGNSA.

This clonotype was counted at least ten times. CDR3 amino acids: CASSPSVAGGSYGYTF. The CDR3 DNA sequence: TGTGCCAGCAGCCCCTCGGTCGCAGGGGGCAGCTATGGCTACACCTTC. The chain recombines TRBV7-2 with TRBJ1-2, with 8 nucleotides matching TRBD1. Trimming removed 5 bases from V and 4 bases from J; junction bases left unmatched: 12. Germline CDR1 reads SGHTA; CDR2 reads FQGNSA. The CDR3 extends over 16 amino acids. Complete variable domain (other parts from reference TRBV7-2 and TRBJ1-2): GAGVSQSPSNKVTEKGKDVELRCDPISGHTALYWYRQSLGQGLEFLIYFQGNSAPDKSGLPSDRFSAERTGGSVSTLTIQRTQQEDSAVYLCASSPSVAGGSYGYTFGSGTRLTVV.

The V and J genes are TRBV20-1 and TRBJ2-5, with 7 bases that match TRBD1. J was trimmed by 10 bases and V by 3 bases; bases with no gene match: 8. The germline gives CDR1 DFQATT, CDR2 SNEGSKA (reference sequence). The CDR3 is made up of 12 amino acids. Here the CDR3 reads CSASPAQGDQYF. CDR3 bases: TGCAGTGCTAGCCCGGCCCAGGGGGACCAGTACTTC.

The rearrangement links TRBV20-1 to TRBJ2-3, with a possible D match to TRBD2 (6 bases). Germline loops: CDR1 DFQATT, CDR2 SNEGSKA (reference sequence). Trimming shortened V by 6 bases and J by 0 bases, and 16 bases separated the two germline ends. This CDR3 comprises 15 residues. CDR3: CSAQGGDGSTDTQYF. The CDR3 nucleotides read TGCAGTGCCCAGGGAGGCGACGGAAGCACAGATACGCAGTATTTT.

This chain connects TRBV28 to TRBJ1-1, with a tentative D call TRBD1 (5 bases). Germline V CDR1 and CDR2: MDHEN, SYDVKM. The CDR3 is 14 residues long. Trimming took off 7 bases at V and 1 base at J, with 13 bases between the two ends. The DNA for the CDR3 is TGTGCCAGCATCCGACCGGGGGGGAACACTGAAGCTTTCTTT. Translation: CASIRPGGNTEAFF.

This clonotype was seen at least ten times. The chain combines TRBV7-2 with TRBJ2-3; 8 nucleotides line up with TRBD2. Germline loops: CDR1 SGHTA, CDR2 FQGNSA. This CDR3 contains 18 residues. V lost 5 bases and J lost 2; bases outside the gene matches: 15. Written as DNA, the CDR3 is TGTGCCAGCAGCACCCCGGGGCAGCGGGGGCCGAACACAGATACGCAGTATTTT. This translates into CASSTPGQRGPNTDTQYF.

This clonotype was counted ten times or more. Written as DNA, the CDR3 is TGTGCCAGCAGCTTGGGCGCCGCCGAGCAGTACTTC. Protein sequence: CASSLGAAEQYF. The chain joins TRBV5-4 to TRBJ2-7, with D uncertain. The CDR3 runs to 12 residues. Germline CDR1 is SGHNT and CDR2 is YYREEE (reference sequence). Trimming removed 0 bases at V and 6 bases at J, with 7 bases between. The full variable domain, rest sourced from reference TRBV5-4 and TRBJ2-7, is ETGVTQSPTHLIKTRGQQVTLRCSSQSGHNTVSWYQQALGQGPQFIFQYYREEENGRGNFPPRFSGLQFPNYSSELNVNALELDDSALYLCASSLGAAEQYFGPGTRLTVT.

This clonotype was counted at least ten times. The genes are TRBV7-2 and TRBJ2-1; possibly TRBD1 for D (7 bases). The germline gives CDR1 SGHTA, CDR2 FQGNSA. The CDR3 sequence is 16 residues long. V lost 5 bases and J lost 5, with 19 bases in between. Written as DNA, the CDR3 is TGTGCCAGCAGCCCCCGACAGGGAGGACGGAACAATGAGCAGTTCTTC. Encoded protein: CASSPRQGGRNNEQFF.

This clonotype has ten or more counts. V gene TRBV28 combines with J gene TRBJ2-3; TRBD1 matches at 10 bases. V gave up 3 bases and J gave up 4 bases; unmatched junction bases: 4. This CDR3 region has 15 residues. Germline assignment: CDR1 MDHEN and CDR2 SYDVKM. The CDR3: CASSFRTGGADTQYF. CDR3 sequence (DNA): TGTGCCAGCAGTTTCCGGACAGGGGGTGCAGATACGCAGTATTTT. The full variable domain, with the rest looked up from reference TRBV28 and TRBJ2-3, is DVKVTQSSRYLVKRTGEKVFLECVQDMDHENMFWYRQDPGLGLRLIYFSYDVKMKEKGDIPEGYSVSREKKERFSLILESASTNQTSMYLCASSFRTGGADTQYFGPGTRLTVL.

This clonotype was observed a handful of times. The chain links TRBV5-4 to TRBJ2-2; perhaps D is TRBD1 or TRBD2 (5 bases each). Trimming stripped 4 bases from V and 1 base from J, with 11 bases between. Germline V gene lookup returns CDR1 SGHNT and CDR2 YYREEE (reference sequence). This CDR3 spans 15 amino acids. CDR3 sequence: CASSPRGWNTGELFF. The CDR3 bases are TGTGCCAGCAGCCCGAGGGGTTGGAACACCGGGGAGCTGTTTTTT.

Many counts were recorded for this clonotype. The chain uses TRBV6-5 and TRBJ1-1; D is possibly TRBD1 (6 bases). CDR1 is MNHEY and CDR2 is SVGAGI in the germline V gene. The CDR3 has 13 residues. Trimming took off 1 base at V and 7 bases at J, with 10 bases between the two ends. CDR3 nucleotide sequence: TGTGCCAGCAGTTACTACAGGGACGTTGAAGCTTTCTTT. It yields the protein CASSYYRDVEAFF.

In this sample, this clonotype turned up many times. The chain is built from TRBV20-1 and TRBJ2-7; TRBD1 matches 7 bases. The ends lost 6 bases at V and 4 bases at J; junction bases unmatched: 9. Germline lookup yields CDR1 DFQATT and CDR2 SNEGSKA (reference sequence). This CDR3 is built from 13 residues. As DNA, the CDR3 is TGCAGTGCAAGGGGGCAGGGTTGGTACGAGCAGTACTTC. Protein sequence: CSARGQGWYEQYF.

This clonotype occurred many times. The chain links TRBV5-1 to TRBJ1-2, with 9 nucleotides matching TRBD1. Germline trimming cut 3 bases from V and 5 bases from J; bases unmatched to any gene: 17. The CDR3 consists of 18 residues. In germline, CDR1 is SGHRS, CDR2 YFSETQ. The CDR3 loop is CASSSPPGQGFLQYGYTF. The CDR3 DNA reads TGCGCCAGCAGCTCGCCTCCGGGACAGGGTTTCCTTCAATATGGCTACACCTTC.

This clonotype has ten or more counts. The J gene is TRBJ2-5, the V gene TRBV12-3 or TRBV12-4; 8 bases are shared with TRBD2. V dropped 6 bases and J dropped 1; count of bases not matched to a gene: 4. There are 14 residues in the CDR3. The CDR3 DNA sequence: TGTGCCAGCAGGGTTAGCGGGGTCCAAGAGACCCAGTACTTC. As protein: CASRVSGVQETQYF.

This clonotype was observed at least ten times. The genes are TRBV20-1 and TRBJ2-7; the match to TRBD2 covers 8 bases. Germline V gene data show CDR1 as DFQATT and CDR2 as SNEGSKA (reference sequence). V was pared by 3 bases and J by 2 bases, with 6 bases of the junction left unmatched. The CDR3 has 14 amino acids. The CDR3 bases are TGCAGTGCTAGTAATGCGGGGGGTACCTACGAGCAGTACTTC. Its translation: CSASNAGGTYEQYF.

Points on this clonotype: This may arise from a read error, as a much more abundant clone is one base away. This rearrangement joins TRBV5-1 to TRBJ2-3; no reliable D call. This CDR3 has 12 amino acids. Germline V gene lookup returns CDR1 SGHRS and CDR2 YFSETQ. CDR3 region: CASFYRPDTRYF. The CDR3 nucleotides read TGCGCCAGTTTCTACAGACCAGATACGCGGTATTTT.

This clonotype was observed many times. The V and J genes are TRBV2 and TRBJ2-1, with TRBD1 as a possible D gene (5 bases). V was shortened by 5 bases and J by 5 bases, with 10 bases between the two germline ends. The CDR3 has 13 residues. Germline V CDR1 and CDR2: SNHLY, FYNNEI. CDR3 nucleotide sequence: TGTGCCAGCAGTTGGACAAGAAACAATGAGCAGTTCTTC. It translates to CASSWTRNNEQFF.

This clonotype was counted ten times or more. The rearrangement links TRBV6-2 or TRBV6-3 to TRBJ1-3; D might be TRBD1 (5 bases). V was trimmed by 2 bases and J by 4 bases, leaving 9 bases between them. CDR1 and CDR2 from the germline V gene are MNHEY and SVGEGT. CDR3 length: 14 residues. CDR3 sequence reads: CASSYGGAGNTIYF. CDR3 coding DNA: TGTGCCAGCAGTTACGGCGGGGCAGGAAACACCATATATTTT.

This clonotype has ten or more counts. The V and J genes are TRBV6-2 or TRBV6-3 and TRBJ2-5; D is perhaps TRBD2 (5 bases). Germline loops: CDR1 MNHEY, CDR2 SVGEGT. Trimming took off 4 bases at V and 5 bases at J, with 20 bases between the two ends. The length of the CDR3 is 16 residues. Written as DNA, the CDR3 is TGTGCCAGCAGTTTGCCCACACAAGGGAGAGGGGAGACCCAGTACTTC. Residues: CASSLPTQGRGETQYF.

This chain connects TRBV2 to TRBJ1-2; D is unclear. Trimming cost V 0 bases and J 4 bases, with 9 bases left between them. Germline V CDR1 and CDR2: SNHLY, FYNNEI. This CDR3 has 14 residues. CDR3 bases: TGTGCCAGCAGTGAAGCGGCTAACAGCTATGGCTACACCTTC. Residues: CASSEAANSYGYTF.

This clonotype appeared many times. The chain recombines TRBV7-2 with TRBJ1-5; 7 bases fit TRBD1. In germline, CDR1 is SGHTA, CDR2 FQGNSA. The CDR3 is made up of 14 amino acids. The V segment lost 5 bases and the J segment 9 bases; nucleotides outside the gene matches: 10. The CDR3 sequence is CASSPDRYQWPQHF. The CDR3 bases are TGTGCCAGCAGCCCGGACAGGTATCAGTGGCCCCAGCATTTT.

This clonotype was seen repeatedly, ten times or more. The chain links TRBV7-3 to TRBJ2-2; perhaps TRBD1 as D (6 bases). The CDR3 covers 16 residues. Trimming stripped 0 bases from V and 2 bases from J, with 10 bases between. CDR1 and CDR2 (germline): SGHTA, FQGTGA. CDR3 region: CASSLTVRGNTGELFF. The CDR3 DNA sequence: TGTGCCAGCAGCTTAACAGTCAGGGGAAACACCGGGGAGCTGTTTTTT. Full variable domain (outside the CDR3, taken from reference TRBV7-3 and TRBJ2-2): GAGVSQTPSNKVTEKGKYVELRCDPISGHTALYWYRQSLGQGPEFLIYFQGTGAADDSGLPNDRFFAVRPEGSVSTLKIQRTERGDSAVYLCASSLTVRGNTGELFFGEGSRLTVL.

In this sample, this clonotype turned up many times. This chain uses TRBV7-2 with TRBJ1-4, with no clear D. The CDR3 extends over 11 amino acids. Germline CDR1 reads SGHTA; CDR2 reads FQGNSA. The V and J ends lost 5 bases and 15 bases respectively, with 13 bases between them. DNA of the CDR3: TGTGCCAGCAGCGCCACCGGGAGAATGTTTTTT. Residues: CASSATGRMFF. Full variable domain (outside the CDR3, taken from reference TRBV7-2 and TRBJ1-4): GAGVSQSPSNKVTEKGKDVELRCDPISGHTALYWYRQSLGQGLEFLIYFQGNSAPDKSGLPSDRFSAERTGGSVSTLTIQRTQQEDSAVYLCASSATGRMFFGSGTQLSVL.

This clonotype was observed many times. The chain employs TRBV29-1 and TRBJ1-3, with 7 bases that match TRBD1. J was trimmed by 0 bases and V by 4 bases; bases with no gene match: 3. The CDR3 length is 14 residues. Germline loops: CDR1 SQVTM, CDR2 ANQGSEA. The CDR3 DNA is TGCAGCGTTGTTGGGACAGACTCTGGAAACACCATATATTTT. Translation: CSVVGTDSGNTIYF.

There are many counts of this clonotype. The genes are TRBV7-2 and TRBJ1-1, with 8 bases lining up with TRBD1. CDR1 is SGHTA, CDR2 FQGNSA, per germline. The CDR3 loop spans 16 amino acids. J gave up 5 bases and V 3 bases, and 11 bases lay outside the gene matches. This chain's CDR3 is CASSFRITGGRTEAFF. The CDR3 DNA is TGTGCCAGCAGCTTCAGAATAACAGGGGGGAGAACTGAAGCTTTCTTT. The full variable domain, completed using reference TRBV7-2 and TRBJ1-1, is GAGVSQSPSNKVTEKGKDVELRCDPISGHTALYWYRQSLGQGLEFLIYFQGNSAPDKSGLPSDRFSAERTGGSVSTLTIQRTQQEDSAVYLCASSFRITGGRTEAFFGQGTRLTVV.

This clonotype was counted many times. The chain couples TRBV7-9 to TRBJ2-7; 8 bases fit TRBD2. Trimming removed 2 bases from V and 6 bases from J; junction bases left unmatched: 6. The CDR3 runs 14 residues. Per the germline V gene, CDR1 is SEHNR and CDR2 is FQNEAQ (reference sequence). Here the CDR3 DNA reads TGTGCCAGCAGCTTAAATAATGCGGGAGGCGAGCAGTACTTC. Translation: CASSLNNAGGEQYF.

This clonotype was recorded many times. V is TRBV7-2 and J is TRBJ2-1; 7 bases match TRBD1. Germline lookup yields CDR1 SGHTA and CDR2 FQGNSA. This CDR3 is built from 16 residues. The trim removed 11 bases at V and 3 bases at J, leaving 16 bases unmatched. The CDR3 sequence: CAVSSQGDRIYNEQFF. The CDR3 nucleotides are TGTGCCGTATCCAGCCAGGGGGATCGAATCTACAATGAGCAGTTCTTC.

The V and J genes are TRBV6-2 or TRBV6-3 and TRBJ2-7, with D perhaps TRBD1 or TRBD2 (5 bases each). This CDR3 has 13 residues. The V and J ends lost 8 bases and 2 bases respectively, with 13 bases between them. Germline assignment: CDR1 MNHEY and CDR2 SVGEGT. The CDR3 sequence is CASGGPPAYEQYF. CDR3 bases: TGTGCCAGCGGGGGTCCTCCGGCCTACGAGCAGTACTTC.

This clonotype was counted at least ten times. The V gene is TRBV18, the J gene TRBJ2-6; no clear D gene. CDR1 is KGHSH, CDR2 LQKENI, per germline. This CDR3 is 17 amino acids long. V shed 0 bases and J shed 1 base, with 10 bases lying between them. Written as DNA, the CDR3 is TGTGCCAGCTCACCACCGAGTTCCCTTTCTGGGGCCAACGTCCTGACTTTC. This encodes CASSPPSSLSGANVLTF.

The chain recombines TRBV29-1 with TRBJ2-7, with D unresolved. The germline V and J ends were trimmed by 6 bases and 3 bases, with 15 bases remaining between them. This CDR3 is 13 amino acids long. The germline CDR1 and CDR2 sequences are SQVTM and ANQGSEA. The CDR3 DNA reads TGCAGCGTGGTGATGGGGATCGGCTACGAGCAGTACTTC. Its translation is CSVVMGIGYEQYF.